This paragraph reports one T cell receptor (beta chain). This clone was observed once. The antigen it binds to is not known. Per-base qualities were not stored, and no clone one base away is much larger. Participants in the prospective study were enrolled through a virtual design, were aged about 18 to 89 years, and lived in fewer than 30 United States geographic areas. To assign participants to cohorts, the prospective study relied on clinical history that participants themselves reported in a screening survey and a study questionnaire. In the prospective study, mobile phlebotomists collected whole blood, serum and a nasopharyngeal or oropharyngeal swab from each participant. Participants in the prospective study had the option to provide additional blood draws and questionnaires over an approximately 2-month period. Prospective study blood samples were shipped either frozen or at room temperature before DNA extraction.

This entry is derived from a study of blood T cell repertoires in COVID-19 (dated by TCRdb to 2020 to 2022). For context, the study as a whole: Recovered participants in ImmuneRACE Cohort 3 were defined by two consecutive negative NP/OP PCR tests, clearance by a healthcare professional, or resolution of symptoms. The collaborator samples originated in the United States, Italy and Spain and spanned the acute and convalescent phases of COVID-19. The samples were drawn from two sources: the first 160 participants of the ongoing ImmuneRACE study, and over 1,000 subjects contributed by 6 global collaborators. Nearly every sample came with metadata listing a de-identified subject ID, COVID-19 status, age in years and sex. A freely available public database, intended as a resource for researchers studying the immune response to SARS-CoV-2, is where the repertoires were released. Subjects who had been exposed to COVID-19, were actively infected with it, or had recovered from it provided the deeply sampled blood TCRbeta repertoires that made up the dataset. HLA class I and class II types, where available, came from metadata supplied by the sample provider rather than from assay-based typing. The material from the prospective study consisted of cDNA or gDNA derived from T cells, B-cell-depleted T cells, or PBMCs.

The immunoSEQ Assay, a bias-controlled multiplex PCR, was used to amplify TCRbeta CDR3 regions from genomic DNA. As for how the authors treated the data: The number of nucleated cells in each sample was estimated from the amplification of reference gene primers within the assay. To quantify the absolute abundance of each unique TCRbeta CDR3 rearrangement, sequence reads were collapsed and filtered. Productive Simpson clonality was computed per sample as the square root of Simpson's diversity index over productive rearrangements. TCRdb mirrors the immuneACCESS table, restricted to in-frame sequences. Some clones are absent from its copies; in checked studies, under half trace to an unresolved V gene, and the reason for the others is unknown. Clone size and the V and J calls come from that table; the DNA yielded D and trimming. This sample has over 200,000 clones in its table, and less than 90% of those were observed once. The ten largest account for approximately 2.8% of the sample.

Trimmed from V: 1 base; trimmed from J: 10 bases; junction bases lacking a gene match: 6. The CDR1 and CDR2 encoded by the germline V gene are LGHNA and YSLEER. The CDR3 starts with the cysteine, ends with the phenylalanine, and has 15 residues. Only the CDR3 region is kept as DNA, spanning 45 bases read in frame from base 1. What the study reported, not specific to this receptor: How much clinical and demographic metadata was included differed by source and by participant, and the metadata was provided uncurated.

The TCR was taken from a woman aged 50 to 60 in a cohort exposed to, infected with or recovered from COVID-19 (not recorded which). Material for sequencing was PBMCs or T cells enriched from blood (not recorded which). In this chain, TRBV4-3 is recombined with TRBJ2-1; TRBD2 aligns with 11 central bases. The DNA sequence is given as TGCGCCAGCAGCCAAGGTAGCGGGGGGGCCCGAGAGCAGTTCTTC. It specifies CASSQGSGGAREQFF.